The 5 T cell receptor beta chains below all came from one sample that was sequenced in a study of blood T cell repertoires in COVID-19. The protocol was immunoSEQ multiplex PCR, while the TCRdb copy is restricted to in-frame clones and leaves out a portion. Of roughly 440,000 clones detected, roughly 88% appear once; the ten largest clones hold roughly 12%. The sequenced material came from peripheral blood. All receptors come from a woman aged 45 to 65 with COVID-19, enrolled during active disease.

The chain uses TRBV6-5 and TRBJ1-2; maybe TRBD1 (6 bases). Between the trimmed V and J ends, which lost 10 bases and 1 base, there was a span of 16 bases. Germline V CDR1 and CDR2: MNHEY, SVGAGI. The CDR3 consists of 14 residues. The CDR3 sequence is CATLETGDNYGYTF. Written as DNA, the CDR3 is TGTGCCACACTGGAGACAGGCGATAACTATGGCTACACCTTC.

The chain employs TRBV6-5 and TRBJ1-1, with D unclear. CDR1 and CDR2 (germline): MNHEY, SVGAGI. V lost 7 bases to trimming and J lost 3 bases, with 18 bases between them. The CDR3 consists of 15 residues. The CDR3 sequence is CASKDSEGRYTEAFF. In DNA form, the CDR3 reads TGTGCCAGCAAAGATAGCGAGGGCAGGTACACTGAAGCTTTCTTT.

The J gene is TRBJ1-6, the V gene TRBV4-1; 11 bases fit TRBD1. From germline, CDR1 is MGHRA and CDR2 YSYEKL. Trimming at V came to 1 base and at J to 9 bases, leaving 2 bases not matched to a gene. This CDR3 has 15 amino acids. The CDR3 DNA reads as TGCGCCAGCAGCCAAGGGACAGGGGGCTTTTCACCCCTCCACTTT. Translating it yields CASSQGTGGFSPLHF.

The V call is TRBV29-1, the J call TRBJ1-2, with TRBD1 as a possible D gene (5 bases). The CDR3 length is 12 residues. Deletions cut 6 bases from V and 7 bases from J, with 15 bases between. Per the germline V gene, CDR1 is SQVTM and CDR2 is ANQGSEA. The CDR3 DNA reads TGCAGCGTGCCCGGGTTCCAGGGTGGCTACACCTTC. Protein: CSVPGFQGGYTF.

The rearrangement joins TRBV19 to TRBJ1-1; D possibly corresponds to TRBD1 (5 bases). Trimming shortened V by 7 bases and J by 3 bases, and 18 bases separated the two germline ends. CDR3 length: 15 residues. Germline CDR1 LNHDA, CDR2 SQIVND (reference sequence). CDR3 sequence reads: CASKPRGFDDTEAFF. For the CDR3, the DNA is TGTGCCAGTAAACCTCGGGGGTTTGATGACACTGAAGCTTTCTTT.